This TCR beta chain was sequenced for a study of blood T cell repertoires in COVID-19 (dated by TCRdb to 2018 to 2020). Regarding the research as a whole: The collaborator samples originated in the United States, Italy and Spain and spanned the acute and convalescent phases of COVID-19. The prospective study material was composed of cDNA or gDNA derived from T cells, B-cell-depleted T cells, or PBMCs. The dataset comprised deeply sampled blood TCRbeta repertoires from subjects exposed to, actively infected with, or recovered from COVID-19. The repertoires were made available in a free public database intended to serve as a resource for research on the immune response to SARS-CoV-2. The samples were drawn from two sources: the first 160 participants of the ongoing ImmuneRACE study, and 1,000 to 1,500 subjects contributed by 6 global collaborators. Sample metadata almost always included a de-identified subject ID, COVID-19 status, age in years and sex. Where available, HLA class I and class II types were obtained from metadata supplied by the sample provider rather than from assay-based typing. Study-wide findings and limitations: Clinical and demographic metadata were provided uncurated, with the amount varying by source and participant.

TCRbeta CDR3 regions were amplified from genomic DNA using the immunoSEQ Assay, a bias-controlled multiplex PCR. The original methods were these. The number of nucleated cells in each sample was estimated from the amplification of reference gene primers within the assay. To quantify the absolute abundance of each unique TCRbeta CDR3 rearrangement, sequence reads were collapsed and filtered. For each sample, productive Simpson clonality was calculated as the square root of Simpson's diversity index over productive rearrangements. TCRdb carries this immuneACCESS record with in-frame sequences only. Its versions omit some clonotypes, under half of them owing to an unresolved V gene in the studies checked, with the rest unexplained. V and J calls plus clone size are reproduced from that table; the DNA served to infer D and trimming. The sample has about 6,000 clones on record, more than 70% of them singletons. The ten largest clones take up roughly 7% of the sample.

Turning to this clone: The specificity of this receptor is unknown. Per-base quality was not reported, and no clone a single base away is much larger than it.

Whole blood was collected in K2EDTA tubes by collaborating institutions according to the institutions' own protocols. Collaborator samples were shipped for TCRbeta analysis as frozen whole blood, isolated PBMCs, or DNA extracted from either sample type. Its CDR3 holds 11 amino acids, cysteine through phenylalanine. Kept here is only the CDR3 DNA, which spans 33 bases and is read in frame from base 1. From the germline V gene, CDR1 is SQVTM and CDR2 is ANQGSEA. After removal of 7 bases from V and 6 bases from J, the junction retains 4 bases not matched to a gene. The rearrangement joined TRBV29-1 to TRBJ2-3, with 7 junctional bases fitting TRBD1. The sequence came from a human donor in a cohort sampled during active COVID-19. Sequencing was done on a sample of peripheral blood. The CDR3 corresponds to CSAKTGDTQYF. The DNA sequence is given as TGCAGCGCCAAGACAGGGGATACGCAGTATTTT.